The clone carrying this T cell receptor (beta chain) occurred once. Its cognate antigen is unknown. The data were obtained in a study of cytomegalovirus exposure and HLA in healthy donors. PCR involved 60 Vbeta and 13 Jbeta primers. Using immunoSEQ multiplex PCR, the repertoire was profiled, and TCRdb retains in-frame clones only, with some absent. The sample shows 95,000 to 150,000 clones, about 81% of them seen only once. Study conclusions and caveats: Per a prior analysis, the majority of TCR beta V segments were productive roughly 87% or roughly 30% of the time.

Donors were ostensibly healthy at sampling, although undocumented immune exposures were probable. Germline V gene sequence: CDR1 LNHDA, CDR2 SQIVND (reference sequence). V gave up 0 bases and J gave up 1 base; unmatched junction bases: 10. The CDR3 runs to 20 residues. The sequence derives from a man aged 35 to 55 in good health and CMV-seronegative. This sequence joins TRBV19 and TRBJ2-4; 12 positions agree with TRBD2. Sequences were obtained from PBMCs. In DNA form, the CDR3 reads TGTGCCAGTAGTATAGAAGCGACTAGCGGGAGAATTGCTGCCAAAAACATTCAGTACTTC. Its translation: CASSIEATSGRIAAKNIQYF.